This is a list of T cell receptor beta chains from one sample in a study of shared clonotypes between healthy human individuals. TCRdb's table, derived via immunoSEQ multiplex PCR, lists solely in-frame clones and lacks some. Found here are approximately 1.9 million clones, around 95% of them singletons; the top ten hold more than 1.5%. Sequencing input: naive CD8+ T cells from PBMCs. Receptors originate from a man aged 18 to 30 in good health. Some clones in this sample may be carry-over from other donors' samples. Both conserved end residues are part of each CDR3. The D gene is left open where the match is weak. Size is stated for part of the rows, as once, few or many counts, or as a class when the clone is expanded.

TRBJ2-6 TRBV9 TRBD2 NA TGTGCCAGCAGCGGGTCCGGGACTAGTCAGGGCTCTGGGGCCAACGTCCTGACTTTC CASSGSGTSQGSGANVLTF
TRBJ1-1 TRBV19 TRBD1 few TGTGCCAGTAGTACTAATAACAGGGGGCGTTGGCCTGAAGCTTTCTTT CASSTNNRGRWPEAFF
TRBJ2-7 TRBV7-6 NA NA TGTGCCAGCAGCCCCGGGGCTAGTCGTTTCGACGAGCAGTACTTC CASSPGASRFDEQYF
TRBJ2-2 TRBV4-2 TRBD1 NA TGTGCCAGCAGCCTGAAACGAGTGGACAGGGACGCCGGGGAGCTGTTTTTT CASSLKRVDRDAGELFF
TRBJ2-1 TRBV7-9 NA NA TGTGCCAGCAGCCTACGCCAGGGGAGAAACCTCAATGAGCAGTTCTTC CASSLRQGRNLNEQFF
TRBJ2-5 TRBV5-8 TRBD1 NA TGTGCCAGCAGCTTGGGACAGGGCCACGAGACCCAGTACTTC CASSLGQGHETQYF
TRBJ2-1 TRBV12-5 NA NA TGTGCTAGTGGGGATTGGAGTTTCAATGAGCAGTTCTTC CASGDWSFNEQFF
TRBJ2-7 TRBV21-1 NA NA TGTGCCAGCAGCACCCGGGACAGCTCCTACGAGCAGTACTTC CASSTRDSSYEQYF
TRBJ2-5 TRBV7-9 TRBD2 NA TGTGCCAGCAGCTTACGGACTAGCGGGAGTAAAGAGACCCAGTACTTC CASSLRTSGSKETQYF
TRBJ1-5 TRBV28 NA NA TGTGCCAGCAGCCTGGGGACCGGGTATCAGCCCCAGCATTTT CASSLGTGYQPQHF
TRBJ1-4 TRBV28 TRBD1 NA TGTGCCAGCAGTTCCCTCCCCAGGGGGAGTGAAAAACTGTTTTTT CASSSLPRGSEKLFF
TRBJ1-2 TRBV5-6 NA NA TGTGCCAGCCACCGGCTGGGCCTCAGCTATGGCTACACCTTC CASHRLGLSYGYTF
TRBJ2-1 TRBV9 NA NA TGTGCCAGCAGCGAGGGAAAGGGGGTCGGGAGTCGTTCCTACAATGAGCAGTTCTTC CASSEGKGVGSRSYNEQFF
TRBJ1-1 TRBV19 NA NA TGTGCCAGTAGCAGCCTGAGGGGGGCAGACGGGCCGAACACTGAAGCTTTCTTT CASSSLRGADGPNTEAFF
TRBJ2-5 TRBV5-4 NA NA TGTGCCAGCAGCCACGGGGAGCAAGAGACCCAGTACTTC CASSHGEQETQYF
TRBJ1-4 TRBV28 NA NA TGTGCCAGCAGCACCGAATGGGAGGGAATGGATGAAAAACTGTTTTTT CASSTEWEGMDEKLFF
TRBJ2-3 TRBV29-1 TRBD2 NA TGCAGCGTTGCAGGTCTAGCGGGAATGCCTTGGACAGATACGCAGTATTTT CSVAGLAGMPWTDTQYF
TRBJ1-2 TRBV7-9 TRBD1 NA TGTGCCAGCAGCTTAGAGGACAGGGGGCGCAAGTATGGCTACACCTTC CASSLEDRGRKYGYTF
TRBJ2-4 TRBV11-1 TRBD2 NA TGTGCCAGCAGCTTACATCGGGGGGGAGAAGCCAAAAACATTCAGTACTTC CASSLHRGGEAKNIQYF
TRBJ2-7 TRBV20-1 NA once TGCAGTGCTAGAAAGGACTACGAGCAGTACTTC CSARKDYEQYF
TRBJ2-3 TRBV7-9 NA once TGTGCCACCAAGCCAGGCAGGGGGGTGAGCACAGATACGCAGTATTTT CATKPGRGVSTDTQYF
TRBJ2-1 TRBV18 TRBD2 NA TGTGCCAGCTCCCCCGGGACTAGCCGAGTGGGCAATGAGCAGTTCTTC CASSPGTSRVGNEQFF
TRBJ2-1 TRBV4-1 NA NA TGCGCCAGCAGCCAAGTCGGGTTAGAGCAGTTCTTC CASSQVGLEQFF
TRBJ2-1 TRBV13 NA NA TGTGCCAGCAGCTTAAGAGGGGCTAAAGACAATGAGCAGTTCTTC CASSLRGAKDNEQFF
TRBJ1-4 TRBV5-6 NA NA TGTGCCAGCAGCTTGGGGAGGGGAAAACTGTTTTTT CASSLGRGKLFF
TRBJ1-1 TRBV27 NA NA TGTGCCAGCAGTTTATGGGCGACGAACACTGAAGCTTTCTTT CASSLWATNTEAFF
TRBJ2-3 TRBV11-2 TRBD1 NA TGTGCCAGCAGCCGACGACAGGGTAGCACAGATACGCAGTATTTT CASSRRQGSTDTQYF
TRBJ2-6 TRBV7-9 TRBD1 NA TGTGCCAGCAGCTTGGAACGGACAGGGATGAACTCTGGGACCAACGTCCTGACTTTC CASSLERTGMNSGTNVLTF
TRBJ2-1 TRBV6-4 NA NA TGTGCCAGCAGTGATATCGGCAATGAGCAGTTCTTC CASSDIGNEQFF
TRBJ1-2 TRBV9 NA NA TGTGCCAGCAGCGGCCCCCATTATGGCTACACCTTC CASSGPHYGYTF